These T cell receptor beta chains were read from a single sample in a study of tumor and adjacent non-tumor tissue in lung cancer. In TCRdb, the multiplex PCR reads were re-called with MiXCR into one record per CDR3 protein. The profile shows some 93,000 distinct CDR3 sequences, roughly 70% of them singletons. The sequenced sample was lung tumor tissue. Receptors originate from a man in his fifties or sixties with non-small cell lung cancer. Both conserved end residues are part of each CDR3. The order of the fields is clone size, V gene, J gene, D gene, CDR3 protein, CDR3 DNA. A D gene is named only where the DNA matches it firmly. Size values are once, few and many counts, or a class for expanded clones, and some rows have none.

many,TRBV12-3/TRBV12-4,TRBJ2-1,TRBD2,CASSPIAGPYNEQFF,TGTGCCAGCAGTCCAATAGCGGGACCCTACAATGAGCAGTTCTTC
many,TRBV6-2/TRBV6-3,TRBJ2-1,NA,CASSKAGAGGEQFF,TGTGCCAGCAGTAAAGCGGGAGCAGGGGGTGAGCAGTTCTTC
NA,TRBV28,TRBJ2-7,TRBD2,CASNPGVWAGVAYEHYF,TGTGCCAGCAATCCGGGTGTGTGGGCGGGAGTGGCCTACGAACACTACTTC
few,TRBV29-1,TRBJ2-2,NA,CSTGRDSTGELFF,TGCAGCACAGGCCGGGATAGCACCGGGGAGCTGTTTTTT
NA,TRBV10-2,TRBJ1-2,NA,CASSESTHSYGYIF,TGCGCCAGCAGTGAGTCGACTCATAGCTATGGCTACATCTTC
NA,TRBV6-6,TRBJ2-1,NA,CANEERSPYNEQFF,TGTGCCAACGAGGAGAGGTCCCCCTACAATGAGCAGTTCTTC
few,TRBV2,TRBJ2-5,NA,CASSPRTQMGETQYF,TGTGCCAGCAGTCCCCGGACCCAAATGGGTGAGACCCAGTACTTC
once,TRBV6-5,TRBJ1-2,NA,CASRGGDRAYTF,TGTGCCAGCAGGGGGGGTGACAGAGCCTACACCTTC
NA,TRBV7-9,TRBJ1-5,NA,CASSPGDPNQLQHF,TGTGCCAGCAGCCCGGGGGACCCCAATCAGCTCCAGCATTTT
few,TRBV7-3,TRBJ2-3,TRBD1,CASKRDSSTDTQYF,TGTGCCAGCAAACGGGACAGCTCCACAGATACGCAGTATTTT
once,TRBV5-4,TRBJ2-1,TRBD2,CASNPGYYSGGNVQFF,TGTGCCAGCAACCCGGGGTACTATAGCGGGGGGAATGTGCAGTTCTTC
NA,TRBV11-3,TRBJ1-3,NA,CTSSFGQYGNTIYF,TGTACCAGCAGCTTTGGACAGTATGGAAACACCATATATTTT
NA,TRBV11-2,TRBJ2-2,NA,CASSLDRASGGELFF,TGTGCCAGCAGCTTAGATCGGGCTAGTGGTGGGGAGCTGTTTTTT
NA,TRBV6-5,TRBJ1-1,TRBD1,CASSRDRVVAVTEAFF,TGTGCCAGTAGTAGGGACAGGGTCGTGGCGGTAACTGAAGCTTTCTTT
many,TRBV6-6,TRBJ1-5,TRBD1,CASSYSIGAGQDSYQPQHF,TGTGCCAGCAGTTACTCGATAGGAGCGGGACAGGATTCTTATCAGCCCCAGCATTTT
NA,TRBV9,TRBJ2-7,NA,CASSVDAGYEQYF,TGTGCCAGCAGCGTAGACGCGGGTTACGAGCAGTACTTC
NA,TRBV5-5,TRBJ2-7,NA,CASNSAAISGRGGSGQYF,TGTGCCAGCAACTCGGCGGCAATATCCGGGAGAGGGGGTAGCGGGCAGTACTTC
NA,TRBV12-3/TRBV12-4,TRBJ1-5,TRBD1,CAGRDRDQPQHF,TGTGCCGGTCGGGACAGGGATCAGCCCCAGCATTTT
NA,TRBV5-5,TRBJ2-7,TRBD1,CASSSAAIPETGSSEQYF,TGTGCCAGCAGCTCGGCGGCAATACCCGAGACAGGGAGTAGCGAGCAGTACTTC
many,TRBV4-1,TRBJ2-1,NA,CASPERRQAYNEQFF,TGCGCCAGCCCCGAAAGGCGACAGGCCTACAATGAGCAGTTCTTC
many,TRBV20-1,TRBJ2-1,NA,CSARDPRGVNNEQFF,TGCAGTGCTAGAGACCCCAGGGGGGTAAACAATGAGCAGTTCTTC
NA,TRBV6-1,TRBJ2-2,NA,CASSGGWASNTGELFF,TGTGCCAGCAGCGGGGGATGGGCATCTAACACCGGGGAGCTGTTTTTT
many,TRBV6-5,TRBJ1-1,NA,CASRSLGWVGNTEAFF,TGTGCCAGCAGGTCCCTCGGCTGGGTGGGAAACACTGAAGCTTTCTTT